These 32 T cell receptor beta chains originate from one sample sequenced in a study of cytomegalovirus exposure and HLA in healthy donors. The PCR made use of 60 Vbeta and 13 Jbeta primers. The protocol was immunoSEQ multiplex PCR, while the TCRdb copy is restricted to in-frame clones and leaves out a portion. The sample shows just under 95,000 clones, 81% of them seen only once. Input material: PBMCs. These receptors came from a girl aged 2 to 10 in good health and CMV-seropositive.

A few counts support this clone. This CDR3 is CASSPLGQSSGNTIYF. The CDR3 nucleotides are TGCGCCAGCAGCCCCTTGGGACAGAGCTCTGGAAACACCATATATTTT. The chain carries TRBV4-1 and TRBJ1-3, with 7 bases aligning to TRBD1. From germline, CDR1 is MGHRA and CDR2 YSYEKL. The length of the CDR3 is 16 residues. J lost 0 bases, V lost 4 bases, and 6 bases had no gene match.

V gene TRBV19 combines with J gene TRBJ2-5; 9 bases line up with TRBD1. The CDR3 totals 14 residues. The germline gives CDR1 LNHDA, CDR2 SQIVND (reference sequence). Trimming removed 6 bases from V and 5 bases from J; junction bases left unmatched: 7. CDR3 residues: CASSPPGQGETQYF. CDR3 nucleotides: TGTGCCAGTAGCCCCCCGGGACAGGGTGAGACCCAGTACTTC.

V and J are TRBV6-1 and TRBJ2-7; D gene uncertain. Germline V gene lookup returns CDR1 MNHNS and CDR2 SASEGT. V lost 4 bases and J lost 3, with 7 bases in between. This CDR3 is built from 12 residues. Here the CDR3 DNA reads TGTGCCAGCAGTGCCTTAATCTACGAGCAGTACTTC. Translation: CASSALIYEQYF.

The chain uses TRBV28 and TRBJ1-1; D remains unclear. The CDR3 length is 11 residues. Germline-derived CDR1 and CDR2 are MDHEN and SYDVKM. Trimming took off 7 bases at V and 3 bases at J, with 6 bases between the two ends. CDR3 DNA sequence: TGTGCCAGCATCCTTTACACTGAAGCTTTCTTT. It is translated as CASILYTEAFF.

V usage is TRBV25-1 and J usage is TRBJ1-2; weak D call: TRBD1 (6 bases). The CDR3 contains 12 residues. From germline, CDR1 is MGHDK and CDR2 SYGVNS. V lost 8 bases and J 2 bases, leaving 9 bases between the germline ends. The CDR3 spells CASPTGNYGYTF. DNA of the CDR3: TGTGCCAGCCCAACAGGGAACTATGGCTACACCTTC.

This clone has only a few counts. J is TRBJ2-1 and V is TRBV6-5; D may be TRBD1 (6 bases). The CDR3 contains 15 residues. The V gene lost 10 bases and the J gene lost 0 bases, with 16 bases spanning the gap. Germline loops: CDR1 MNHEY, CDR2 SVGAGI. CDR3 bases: TGTGCCACCGGGACAAGAGACATCTCCTACAATGAGCAGTTCTTC. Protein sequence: CATGTRDISYNEQFF.

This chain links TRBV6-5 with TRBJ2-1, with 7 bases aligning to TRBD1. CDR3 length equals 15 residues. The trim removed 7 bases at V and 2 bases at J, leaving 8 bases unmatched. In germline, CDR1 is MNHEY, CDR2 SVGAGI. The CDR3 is CASKRGTDTYNEQFF. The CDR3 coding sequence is TGTGCCAGCAAGAGGGGGACAGACACCTACAATGAGCAGTTCTTC.

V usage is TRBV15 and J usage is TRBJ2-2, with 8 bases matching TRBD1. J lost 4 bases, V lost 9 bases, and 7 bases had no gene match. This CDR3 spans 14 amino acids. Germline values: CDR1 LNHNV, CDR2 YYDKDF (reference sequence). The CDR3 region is CATRKTGATGELFF. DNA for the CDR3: TGTGCCACAAGAAAGACAGGGGCCACCGGGGAGCTGTTTTTT. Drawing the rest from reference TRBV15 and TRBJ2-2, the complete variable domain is DAMVIQNPRYQVTQFGKPVTLSCSQTLNHNVMYWYQQKSSQAPKLLFHYYDKDFNNEADTPDNFQSRRPNTSFCFLDIRSPGLGDTAMYLCATRKTGATGELFFGEGSRLTVL.

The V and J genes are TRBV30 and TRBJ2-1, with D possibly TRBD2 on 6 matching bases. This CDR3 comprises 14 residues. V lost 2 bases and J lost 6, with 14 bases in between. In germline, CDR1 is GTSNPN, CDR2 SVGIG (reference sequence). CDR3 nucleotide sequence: TGTGCCTGGAGTCCCGGGACTGGTTTCAATGAGCAGTTCTTC. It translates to CAWSPGTGFNEQFF.

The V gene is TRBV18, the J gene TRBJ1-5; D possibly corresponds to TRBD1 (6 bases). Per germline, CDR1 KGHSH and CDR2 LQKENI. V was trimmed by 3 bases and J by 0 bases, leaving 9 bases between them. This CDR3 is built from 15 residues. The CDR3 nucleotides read TGTGCCAGCTCACCGGACAGTTATAGCAATCAGCCCCAGCATTTT. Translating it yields CASSPDSYSNQPQHF.

The CDR3 DNA is TGTGCCTCACATGACAGGGGGCTTAGGACTGAAGCTTTCTTT. Its protein product is CASHDRGLRTEAFF. The chain carries TRBV30 and TRBJ1-1; TRBD1 aligns across 10 bases. The junction had 10 bases not matched to a gene; V was cut back by 7 bases and J by 5 bases. The CDR3 is 14 residues long. Germline assignment: CDR1 GTSNPN and CDR2 SVGIG (reference sequence).

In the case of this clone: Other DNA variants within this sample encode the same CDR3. The CDR3 reads CASSLSGNQPQHF. The CDR3 bases are TGTGCCAGCAGTTTAAGCGGCAATCAGCCCCAGCATTTT. The chain carries TRBV27 and TRBJ1-5; D remains unclear. CDR3 size: 13 residues. V lost 2 bases to trimming and J lost 2 bases, with 4 bases between them. From germline, CDR1 is MNHEY and CDR2 SMNVEV (reference sequence).

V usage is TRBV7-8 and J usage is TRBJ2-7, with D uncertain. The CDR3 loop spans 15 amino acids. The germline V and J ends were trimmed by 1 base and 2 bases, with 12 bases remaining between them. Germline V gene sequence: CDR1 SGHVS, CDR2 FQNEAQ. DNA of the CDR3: TGTGCCAGCAGCTTAGAGTCGATCCAGACCTACGAGCAGTACTTC. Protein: CASSLESIQTYEQYF.

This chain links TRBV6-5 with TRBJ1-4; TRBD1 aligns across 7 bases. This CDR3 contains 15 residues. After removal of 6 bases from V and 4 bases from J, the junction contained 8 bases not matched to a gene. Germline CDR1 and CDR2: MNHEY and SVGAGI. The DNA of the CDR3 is TGTGCCAGCAGCCTACAGGGGCCAAATAATGAAAAACTGTTTTTT. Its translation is CASSLQGPNNEKLFF.

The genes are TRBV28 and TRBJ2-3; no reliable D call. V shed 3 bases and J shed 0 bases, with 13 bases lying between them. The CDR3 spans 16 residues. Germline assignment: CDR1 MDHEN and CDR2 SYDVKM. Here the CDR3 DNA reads TGTGCCAGCAGTTTGGGCAGAATCGATAGCACAGATACGCAGTATTTT. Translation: CASSLGRIDSTDTQYF.

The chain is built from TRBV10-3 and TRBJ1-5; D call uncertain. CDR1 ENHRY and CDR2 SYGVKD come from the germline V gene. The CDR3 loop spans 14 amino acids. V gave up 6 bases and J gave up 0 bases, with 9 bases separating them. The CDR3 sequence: CAIRPSGSNQPQHF. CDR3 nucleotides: TGTGCCATCAGACCCAGCGGTAGCAATCAGCCCCAGCATTTT.

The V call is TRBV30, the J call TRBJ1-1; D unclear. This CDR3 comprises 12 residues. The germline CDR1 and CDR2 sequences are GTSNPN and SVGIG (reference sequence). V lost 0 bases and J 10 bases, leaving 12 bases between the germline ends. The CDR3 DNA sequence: TGTGCCTGGAGTGTCGGGTCCAACGGAGCTTTCTTT. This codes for CAWSVGSNGAFF.

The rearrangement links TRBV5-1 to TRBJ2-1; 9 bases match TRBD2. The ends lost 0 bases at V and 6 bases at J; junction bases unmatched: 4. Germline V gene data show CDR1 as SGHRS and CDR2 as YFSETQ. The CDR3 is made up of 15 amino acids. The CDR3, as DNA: TGCGCCAGCAGCTTGGATGCGGGAGGGCGCAATGAGCAGTTCTTC. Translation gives CASSLDAGGRNEQFF.

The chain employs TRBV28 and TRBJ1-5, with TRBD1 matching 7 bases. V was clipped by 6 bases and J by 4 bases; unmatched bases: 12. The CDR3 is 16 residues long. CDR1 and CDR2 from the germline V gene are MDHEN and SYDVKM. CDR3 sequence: CASSQRGDSRNQPQHF. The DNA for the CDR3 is TGTGCCAGCAGCCAAAGGGGGGACAGCAGGAATCAGCCCCAGCATTTT.

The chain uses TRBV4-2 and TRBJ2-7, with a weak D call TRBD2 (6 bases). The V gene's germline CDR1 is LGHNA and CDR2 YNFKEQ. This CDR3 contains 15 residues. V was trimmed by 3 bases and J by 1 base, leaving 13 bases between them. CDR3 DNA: TGTGCCAGCAGCCAGGCGGTACTAGCTTCCTACGAGCAGTACTTC. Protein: CASSQAVLASYEQYF.

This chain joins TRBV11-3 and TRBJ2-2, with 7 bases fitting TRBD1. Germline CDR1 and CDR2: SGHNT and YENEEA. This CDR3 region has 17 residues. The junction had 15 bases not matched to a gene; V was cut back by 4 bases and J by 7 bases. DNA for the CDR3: TGTGCCAGCAGCTCCCTCGGGTTCAGGGGGAATATCGGGGAGCTGTTTTTT. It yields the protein CASSSLGFRGNIGELFF.

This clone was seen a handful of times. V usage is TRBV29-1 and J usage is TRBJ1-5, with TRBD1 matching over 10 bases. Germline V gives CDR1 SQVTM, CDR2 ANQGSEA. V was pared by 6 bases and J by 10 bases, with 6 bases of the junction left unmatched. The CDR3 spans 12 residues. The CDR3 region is CSVGTGDRPQHF. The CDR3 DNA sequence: TGCAGCGTCGGGACAGGGGATCGACCCCAGCATTTT. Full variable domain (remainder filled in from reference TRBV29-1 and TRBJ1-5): SAVISQKPSRDICQRGTSLTIQCQVDSQVTMMFWYRQQPGQSLTLIATANQGSEATYESGFVIDKFPISRPNLTFSTLTVSNMSPEDSSIYLCSVGTGDRPQHFGDGTRLSIL.

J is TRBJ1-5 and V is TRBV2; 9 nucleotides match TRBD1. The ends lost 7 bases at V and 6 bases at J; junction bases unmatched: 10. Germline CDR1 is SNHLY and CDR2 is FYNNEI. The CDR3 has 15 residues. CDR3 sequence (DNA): TGTGCCAGCAACCGGGACAGGGAAGAAGCTCAGCCCCAGCATTTT. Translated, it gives CASNRDREEAQPQHF.

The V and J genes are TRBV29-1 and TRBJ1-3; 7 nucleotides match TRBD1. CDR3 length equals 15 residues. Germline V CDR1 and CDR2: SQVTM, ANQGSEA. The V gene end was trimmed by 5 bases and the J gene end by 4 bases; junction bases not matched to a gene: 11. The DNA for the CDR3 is TGCAGCGTTTCGACTGACAGGGTCAGGGGAAACACCATATATTTT. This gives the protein CSVSTDRVRGNTIYF.

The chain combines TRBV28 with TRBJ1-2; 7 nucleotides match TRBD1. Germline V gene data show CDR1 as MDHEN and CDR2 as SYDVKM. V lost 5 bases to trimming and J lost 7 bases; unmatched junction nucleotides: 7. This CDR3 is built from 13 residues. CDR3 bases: TGTGCCAGCAGTAAGACAGGGACAGTTGGCTACACCTTC. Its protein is CASSKTGTVGYTF.

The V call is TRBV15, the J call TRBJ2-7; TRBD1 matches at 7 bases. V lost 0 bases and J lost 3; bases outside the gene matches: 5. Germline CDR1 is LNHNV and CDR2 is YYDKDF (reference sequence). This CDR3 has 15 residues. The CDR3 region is CATSRDPDRLYEQYF. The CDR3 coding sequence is TGTGCCACCAGCAGAGATCCGGACAGGCTCTACGAGCAGTACTTC.

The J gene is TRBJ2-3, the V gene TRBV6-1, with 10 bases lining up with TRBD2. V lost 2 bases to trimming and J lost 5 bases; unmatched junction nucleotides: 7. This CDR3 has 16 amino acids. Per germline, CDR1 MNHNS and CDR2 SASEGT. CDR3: CASSEWASSGGDTQYF. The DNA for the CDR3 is TGTGCCAGCAGTGAATGGGCATCTAGCGGGGGAGATACGCAGTATTTT.

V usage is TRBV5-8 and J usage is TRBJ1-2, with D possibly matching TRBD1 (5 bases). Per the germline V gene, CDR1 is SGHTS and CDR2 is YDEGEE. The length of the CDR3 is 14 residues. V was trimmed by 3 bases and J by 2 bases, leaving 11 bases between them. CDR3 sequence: CASSYDKGNYGYTF. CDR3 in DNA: TGTGCCAGCAGCTATGACAAGGGGAACTATGGCTACACCTTC. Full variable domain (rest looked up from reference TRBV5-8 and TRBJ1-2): EAGVTQSPTHLIKTRGQQATLRCSPISGHTSVYWYQQALGLGLQFLLWYDEGEERNRGNFPPRFSGRQFPNYSSELNVNALELEDSALYLCASSYDKGNYGYTFGSGTRLTVV.

CDR3: CASSLGLAGRQETQYF. DNA of the CDR3: TGTGCCAGCAGCTTAGGACTAGCGGGGCGCCAAGAGACCCAGTACTTC. The chain uses TRBV7-2 and TRBJ2-5, with TRBD2 identical over 11 bases. Germline CDR1 reads SGHTA; CDR2 reads FQGNSA. This CDR3 is 16 amino acids long. Germline trimming cut 1 base from V and 1 base from J; bases unmatched to any gene: 2.

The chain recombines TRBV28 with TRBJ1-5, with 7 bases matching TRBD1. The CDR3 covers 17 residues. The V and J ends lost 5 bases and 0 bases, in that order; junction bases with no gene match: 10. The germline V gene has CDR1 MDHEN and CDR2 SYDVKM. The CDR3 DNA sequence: TGTGCCAGCAGTCCTACAGGGGCGATTTATAGCAATCAGCCCCAGCATTTT. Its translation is CASSPTGAIYSNQPQHF.

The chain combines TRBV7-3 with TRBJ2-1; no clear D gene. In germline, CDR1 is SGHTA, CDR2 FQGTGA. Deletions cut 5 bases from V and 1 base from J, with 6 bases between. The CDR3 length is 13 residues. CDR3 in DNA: TGTGCCAGCAGCCTCGGGTCCTACAATGAGCAGTTCTTC. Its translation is CASSLGSYNEQFF. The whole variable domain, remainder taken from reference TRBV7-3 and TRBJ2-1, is GAGVSQTPSNKVTEKGKYVELRCDPISGHTALYWYRQSLGQGPEFLIYFQGTGAADDSGLPNDRFFAVRPEGSVSTLKIQRTERGDSAVYLCASSLGSYNEQFFGPGTRLTVL.

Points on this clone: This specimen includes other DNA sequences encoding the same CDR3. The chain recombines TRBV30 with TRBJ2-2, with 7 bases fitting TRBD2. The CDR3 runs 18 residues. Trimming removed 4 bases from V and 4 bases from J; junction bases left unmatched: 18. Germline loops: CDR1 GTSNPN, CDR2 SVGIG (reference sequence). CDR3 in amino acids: CAWTGPLFGAGVTGELFF. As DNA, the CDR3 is TGTGCCTGGACGGGGCCCCTCTTCGGGGCGGGAGTCACCGGGGAGCTGTTTTTT.